These 24 T cell receptor beta chains were all obtained from the same sample, sequenced in a study of radiotherapy plus CTLA-4 blockade in lung cancer. Here immunoSEQ multiplex PCR was the method, and the copy in TCRdb shows in-frame clones only, minus some. There are over 80,000 clones in the sample; more than 85% occur only once, and over 15% lies in the top ten. The specimen was peripheral blood, collected from a patient treated with radiotherapy plus ipilimumab. The source is a human donor with non-small cell lung cancer that progressed on radiotherapy plus ipilimumab.

The rearrangement links TRBV30 to TRBJ1-2; TRBD1 matches at 9 bases. The length of the CDR3 is 15 residues. V lost 3 bases, J lost 7 bases, and 12 bases stayed unmatched. Germline V gene lookup returns CDR1 GTSNPN and CDR2 SVGIG (reference sequence). CDR3 protein: CAWSATGTGFRGYTF. As DNA, the CDR3 is TGTGCCTGGAGCGCAACCGGGACAGGGTTTCGTGGCTACACCTTC.

This clone has more than one count but fewer than ten. This chain uses TRBV27 with TRBJ2-5; D is undetermined. Germline V CDR1 and CDR2: MNHEY, SMNVEV (reference sequence). Trimming took off 6 bases at V and 7 bases at J, with 9 bases between the two ends. The CDR3 is made up of 11 amino acids. The CDR3 spells CASSQTGTQYF. The CDR3, as DNA: TGTGCCAGCAGCCAAACGGGGACCCAGTACTTC.

In regard to this clone: At one boundary the junction diverges from the germline segment, which might be a read error. The rearrangement joins TRBV6-1 to TRBJ2-7, with 7 bases identical to TRBD1. The CDR3 has 14 residues. CDR1 and CDR2 (germline): MNHNS, SASEGT. In DNA form, the CDR3 reads TGTGCCAGCAGCGAAGACAGGGAACCCTACGAGCAGTACTTC. It specifies CASSEDREPYEQYF.

The J gene is TRBJ2-2, the V gene TRBV28, with D possibly being TRBD2 (6 bases). Germline lookup yields CDR1 MDHEN and CDR2 SYDVKM. Between the trimmed V and J ends, which lost 6 bases and 3 bases, there was a span of 11 bases. The CDR3 runs 14 residues. The CDR3 here is CASSPGGYTGELFF. CDR3 DNA sequence: TGTGCCAGCAGCCCCGGGGGATACACCGGGGAGCTGTTTTTT.

The CDR3 region has the DNA TGTGCCAGCAGTCGAGGGGTAAGCAATCAGCCCCAGCATTTT. As protein: CASSRGVSNQPQHF. The chain combines TRBV2 with TRBJ1-5, with D possibly being TRBD1 (5 bases). V shed 5 bases and J shed 1 base, with 9 bases lying between them. This CDR3 is built from 14 residues. CDR1 is SNHLY, CDR2 FYNNEI, per germline.

The V call is TRBV7-8, the J call TRBJ1-1; D might be TRBD1 (6 bases). V shed 5 bases and J shed 7 bases, with 11 bases lying between them. The CDR3 runs to 12 residues. Germline lookup yields CDR1 SGHVS and CDR2 FQNEAQ. This CDR3 reads CASSPGQFEAFF. DNA of the CDR3: TGTGCCAGCAGCCCCGGACAGTTTGAAGCTTTCTTT.

This clone was recorded a few times. The chain recombines TRBV28 with TRBJ1-4, with 8 bases fitting TRBD1. V lost 7 bases and J lost 9; bases outside the gene matches: 7. CDR1 is MDHEN, CDR2 SYDVKM, per germline. The CDR3 contains 13 residues. CDR3 region: CASKGQGAKKLFF. CDR3 coding DNA: TGTGCCAGCAAAGGTCAGGGGGCGAAAAAACTGTTTTTT.

The chain recombines TRBV30 with TRBJ2-3; D possibly corresponds to TRBD1 (5 bases). The germline CDR1 and CDR2 sequences are GTSNPN and SVGIG (reference sequence). CDR3 length: 15 residues. Trimming shortened V by 0 bases and J by 6 bases, and 16 bases separated the two germline ends. The CDR3 protein is CAWSVPGHLSDTQYF. CDR3 DNA sequence: TGTGCCTGGAGTGTACCTGGACACCTCTCGGATACGCAGTATTTT.

The chain combines TRBV27 with TRBJ1-2; TRBD1 is a possible D gene (5 bases). V gave up 3 bases and J gave up 8 bases, with 13 bases separating them. Germline V gene sequence: CDR1 MNHEY, CDR2 SMNVEV (reference sequence). The CDR3 has 13 residues. This chain's CDR3 is CASSLGRERGYTF. DNA for the CDR3: TGTGCCAGCAGTTTGGGCAGGGAGAGAGGCTACACCTTC.

The chain employs TRBV6-1 and TRBJ2-7; TRBD1 is a possible D gene (6 bases). The CDR3 runs to 17 residues. The germline V gene encodes CDR1 MNHNS and CDR2 SASEGT. V lost 3 bases and J 4 bases, leaving 22 bases between the germline ends. The chain's CDR3 is CASSEVLSQTGRYEQYF. The CDR3 bases are TGTGCCAGCAGTGAGGTACTCTCCCAAACAGGGCGTTACGAGCAGTACTTC.

The chain is built from TRBV2 and TRBJ2-3; 7 positions match TRBD2. CDR1 is SNHLY and CDR2 is FYNNEI in the germline V gene. This CDR3 is 16 amino acids long. Trimming took 8 bases from V and 2 from J; bases not matched to a gene: 13. The CDR3 loop is CASSLGRAGNTDTQYF. CDR3 DNA: TGTGCCAGCTCACTAGGTAGAGCGGGAAACACAGATACGCAGTATTTT.

This clone has only a few counts. The rearrangement uses TRBV19 and TRBJ2-5; the D gene is possibly TRBD1 (6 bases). The germline V and J ends were trimmed by 9 bases and 1 base, with 12 bases remaining between them. This CDR3 is 13 amino acids long. Germline lookup yields CDR1 LNHDA and CDR2 SQIVND (reference sequence). CDR3 bases: TGTGCCAGCAGCCGGACAGTCCAAGAGACCCAGTACTTC. Encoded protein: CASSRTVQETQYF. The full variable domain, rest sourced from reference TRBV19 and TRBJ2-5, is DGGITQSPKYLFRKEGQNVTLSCEQNLNHDAMYWYRQDPGQGLRLIYYSQIVNDFQKGDIAEGYSVSREKKESFPLTVTSAQKNPTAFYLCASSRTVQETQYFGPGTRLLVL.

The J gene is TRBJ2-1, the V gene TRBV19; 12 bases fit TRBD2. Looked up from germline, CDR1 is LNHDA and CDR2 is SQIVND (reference sequence). The CDR3 extends over 16 amino acids. The V and J ends lost 1 base and 7 bases, in that order; junction bases with no gene match: 5. DNA of the CDR3: TGTGCCAGTAGTATAGGGCTAGCGGGAGGGAGTAATGAGCAGTTCTTC. Encoded protein: CASSIGLAGGSNEQFF. Using reference TRBV19 and TRBJ2-1 for the parts outside the CDR3, the full variable domain is DGGITQSPKYLFRKEGQNVTLSCEQNLNHDAMYWYRQDPGQGLRLIYYSQIVNDFQKGDIAEGYSVSREKKESFPLTVTSAQKNPTAFYLCASSIGLAGGSNEQFFGPGTRLTVL.

The table lists this clone with a count of one. The gene calls are TRBV7-8 and TRBJ1-1; no clear D gene. Germline V gene sequence: CDR1 SGHVS, CDR2 FQNEAQ. The CDR3 contains 11 residues. Trimming shortened V by 5 bases and J by 3 bases, and 4 bases separated the two germline ends. The CDR3 DNA reads TGTGCCAGCAGCCCCGACACTGAAGCTTTCTTT. Translating it yields CASSPDTEAFF.

This sequence joins TRBV27 and TRBJ2-2; D remains ambiguous. Germline V gene lookup returns CDR1 MNHEY and CDR2 SMNVEV (reference sequence). V dropped 2 bases and J dropped 1 base, with 5 bases sitting between them. The CDR3 is 14 residues long. CDR3 loop: CASSLRKNTGELFF. CDR3 in DNA: TGTGCCAGCAGTTTACGGAAGAACACCGGGGAGCTGTTTTTT.

This clone was recorded once. The chain combines TRBV27 with TRBJ1-1; maybe TRBD1 (6 bases). This CDR3 has 13 residues. Trimming took off 8 bases at V and 5 bases at J, with 15 bases between the two ends. Germline V CDR1 and CDR2: MNHEY, SMNVEV (reference sequence). Here the CDR3 reads CASEGHGKTEAFF. In DNA, the CDR3 is TGTGCCAGCGAGGGACATGGTAAAACTGAAGCTTTCTTT.

The gene calls are TRBV7-2 and TRBJ2-3; TRBD2 is a possible D gene (6 bases). Germline V gene lookup returns CDR1 SGHTA and CDR2 FQGNSA. The V end was cut by 10 bases, the J end by 6 bases, with 17 bases between. CDR3 length: 13 residues. CDR3 residues: CANRKLAGDTQYF. CDR3 sequence (DNA): TGTGCCAACCGGAAGCTGGCGGGGGATACGCAGTATTTT.

This clone appeared once. The chain is built from TRBV30 and TRBJ2-7; D might be TRBD1 (6 bases). CDR1 and CDR2 from the germline V gene are GTSNPN and SVGIG (reference sequence). The V and J ends lost 3 bases and 7 bases respectively, with 22 bases between them. The CDR3 is 15 residues long. The CDR3 DNA reads TGTGCCTGGAGGTTGCAGGGGCGACCTTTGGGGGAGCAGTACTTC. Its protein product is CAWRLQGRPLGEQYF.

The chain uses TRBV6-5 and TRBJ2-6; no clear D. V gave up 0 bases and J gave up 3 bases, with 0 bases separating them. CDR3 size: 13 residues. Per the germline V gene, CDR1 is MNHEY and CDR2 is SVGAGI. The CDR3 DNA reads as TGTGCCAGCAGTTACTCTGGGGCCAACGTCCTGACTTTC. Amino acid sequence: CASSYSGANVLTF.

The rearrangement joins TRBV7-8 to TRBJ1-5; 12 bases are a match to TRBD1. Germline CDR1 SGHVS, CDR2 FQNEAQ. This CDR3 contains 16 residues. V lost 1 base, J lost 7 bases, and 5 bases stayed unmatched. CDR3 in amino acids: CASSLVSGTGGQPQHF. The CDR3 DNA is TGTGCCAGCAGCTTAGTCTCCGGGACAGGGGGCCAGCCCCAGCATTTT.

This clone was picked up one time. The V and J genes are TRBV19 and TRBJ2-6, with D uncertain. Germline assignment: CDR1 LNHDA and CDR2 SQIVND (reference sequence). V was pared by 6 bases and J by 0 bases, with 3 bases between. The CDR3 loop spans 13 amino acids. CDR3 in DNA: TGTGCCAGTAGGCGCTCTGGGGCCAACGTCCTGACTTTC. Translating it yields CASRRSGANVLTF.

The CDR3 DNA is TGCAGCGGACGGGACGGAGGCTACGAGCAGTACTTC. Amino acids: CSGRDGGYEQYF. The J gene is TRBJ2-7, the V gene TRBV29-1; D is tentatively TRBD1 or TRBD2 (5 bases each). The germline V gene has CDR1 SQVTM and CDR2 ANQGSEA. V was pared by 7 bases and J by 3 bases, with 13 bases between. CDR3 length: 12 residues.

V usage is TRBV30 and J usage is TRBJ2-3, with 13 bases identical to TRBD2. The germline V gene encodes CDR1 GTSNPN and CDR2 SVGIG (reference sequence). The trim removed 1 base at V and 2 bases at J, leaving 15 bases unmatched. The CDR3 totals 20 residues. Here the CDR3 reads CAWSGLSGTSGISYTDTQYF. CDR3 sequence (DNA): TGTGCCTGGAGTGGACTCTCCGGGACTAGCGGGATCTCATACACAGATACGCAGTATTTT.

The rearrangement uses TRBV9 and TRBJ1-2; 9 nucleotides agree with TRBD1. The trim removed 3 bases at V and 1 base at J, leaving 10 bases unmatched. There are 17 residues in the CDR3. Germline V gene sequence: CDR1 SGDLS, CDR2 YYNGEE. Here the CDR3 DNA reads TGTGCCAGCAGCGAACCGGGACAGGGATCTTTTAACTATGGCTACACCTTC. Amino acids: CASSEPGQGSFNYGYTF.